This T cell receptor (beta chain) appears in the sequencing data of a study of CD8+CD57+ T cells in acquired aplastic anemia (dated by TCRdb to 2017 to 2018). Context from the whole study: On average, sorted CD4+ and CD8+ cells yielded around 3.1 ug of extracted DNA, with a range of about 0.18 to 27.4 ug.

In this study, sorted CD4+ and CD8+ T cells from the blood of healthy subjects and of severe aplastic anemia patients had their TCR repertoires deep-sequenced. Ficoll-Paque density gradient centrifugation was used to isolate peripheral blood mononuclear cells. CD4+ and CD8+ T cells were sorted by FACS or magnetic beads before DNA extraction. This clonotype has a handful of counts. Its antigen specificity is not known. No qualities accompany the bases; no much larger clone lies one base away. V is reduced by 8 bases and J by 3 bases, leaving a spacing of 17 bases between them. As encoded in the germline V gene (reference sequence), CDR1 is MNHEY while CDR2 is SMNVEV. CDR3 length: 15 amino acids, cysteine to phenylalanine. Solely the CDR3 DNA is kept, with 45 bases framed from the first base. What the authors observed across the whole study: Patients and healthy controls showed no significant difference in CD8+ Simpson's diversity (P=0.060). Around 31 CD8+ CDR3 sequences were shared between patients and controls but appeared highly expressed in patients and within their immunodominant clones.

Profiling of TCR beta VDJ combinations and CDR3 sequences used genomic DNA as the template. An Illumina HiSeq 2000 was the platform used for TCR repertoire sequencing. The original pipeline was this. Repertoires were assessed using TRBV/TRBJ rearrangement plots, CDR3 size and DJ length profiles, and Simpson's diversity index. The most abundant DNA sequence in the deep sequencing data was defined as the immunodominant clone. CDR3 amino acid sequences were screened for sharing across subjects and compared with published repertoires and the VDJdb database. TCRdb redid the processing of the public reads, applying fastp at Q25 and MiXCR, and retained in-frame beta chains. Each entry is one CDR3 protein sequence, shown with its most common DNA and genes. The V and J calls follow TCRdb's processing rather than the paper's. For this sample there are 200,000 or so distinct CDR3 sequences; under 70% appear just once. The ten largest clones add up to just over 45% of the sample.

The chain was built from TRBV27 and TRBJ1-5; too little of a D gene remains to name it. This TCR was recovered from a human donor with severe aplastic anemia or a healthy control (not recorded which). The sample consisted of sorted CD4+, CD8+, or CD8+CD57+ T cells (not recorded which) from PBMCs. The CDR3 is CASGPIRRSNQPQHF. Here is the DNA: TGTGCCAGCGGGCCGATTCGGAGATCCAATCAGCCCCAGCATTTT.